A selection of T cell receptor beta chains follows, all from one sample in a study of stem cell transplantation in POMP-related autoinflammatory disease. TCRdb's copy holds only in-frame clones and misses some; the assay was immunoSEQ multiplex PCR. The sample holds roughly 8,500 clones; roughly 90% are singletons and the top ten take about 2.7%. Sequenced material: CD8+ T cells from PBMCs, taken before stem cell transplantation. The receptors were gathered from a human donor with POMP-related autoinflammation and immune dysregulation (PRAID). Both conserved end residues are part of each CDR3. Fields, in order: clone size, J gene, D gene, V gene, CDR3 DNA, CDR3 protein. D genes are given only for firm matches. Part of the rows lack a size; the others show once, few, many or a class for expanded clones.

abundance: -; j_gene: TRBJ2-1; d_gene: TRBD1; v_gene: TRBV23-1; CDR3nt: TGCGCCAGCAGTCAATCAAGGGGACAGGGGGTTGATGAGCAGTTCTTC; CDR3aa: CASSQSRGQGVDEQFF
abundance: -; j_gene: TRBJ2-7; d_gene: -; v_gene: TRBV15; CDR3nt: TGTGCCACCAGCAGAGATGGAGGCAGGATCTACGAGCAGTACTTC; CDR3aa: CATSRDGGRIYEQYF
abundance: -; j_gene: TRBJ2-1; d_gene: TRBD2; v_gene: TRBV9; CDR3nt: TGTGCCAGCGGGCGGGGGGGCCCCAATGAGCAGTTCTTC; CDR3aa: CASGRGGPNEQFF
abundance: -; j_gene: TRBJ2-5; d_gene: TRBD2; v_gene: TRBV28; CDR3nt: TGTGCCAGCACGGCGGGGACTAGCGGGAGCGTCCTGGAGACCCAGTACTTC; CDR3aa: CASTAGTSGSVLETQYF
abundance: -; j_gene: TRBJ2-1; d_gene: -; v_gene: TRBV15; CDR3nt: TGTGCCACCAGCGGGGAGGAATACCTACTTGGAGTTGAGCAGTTCTTC; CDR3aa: CATSGEEYLLGVEQFF
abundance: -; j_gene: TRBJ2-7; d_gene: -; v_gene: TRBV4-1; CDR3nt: TGCGCCAGCAGCCTTGGGCAGGGCGGCTACGAGCAGTACTTC; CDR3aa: CASSLGQGGYEQYF
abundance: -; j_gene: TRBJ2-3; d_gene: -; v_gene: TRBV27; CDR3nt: TGTGCCAGCAGTTTGATGGCCACAGATACGCAGTATTTT; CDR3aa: CASSLMATDTQYF
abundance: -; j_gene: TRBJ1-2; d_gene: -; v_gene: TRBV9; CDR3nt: TGTGCCAGCAGCGTAGCCCCGTCTAACTATGGCTACACCTTC; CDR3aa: CASSVAPSNYGYTF
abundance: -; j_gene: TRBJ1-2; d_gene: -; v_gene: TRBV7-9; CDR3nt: TGTGCCAGCAGCTTAGGGACAAACTATGGCTACACCTTC; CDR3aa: CASSLGTNYGYTF
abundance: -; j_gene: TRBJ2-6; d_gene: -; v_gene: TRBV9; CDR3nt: TGTGCCAGCAGCGCATCATCCTCTGGGGCCAACGTCCTGACTTTC; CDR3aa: CASSASSSGANVLTF
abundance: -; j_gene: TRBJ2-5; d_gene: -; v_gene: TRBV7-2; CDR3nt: TGTGCCAGCAGCTTAGCGGGACCCTTCCAAGAGACCCAGTACTTC; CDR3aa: CASSLAGPFQETQYF
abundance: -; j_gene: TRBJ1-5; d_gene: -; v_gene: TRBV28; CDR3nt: TGTGCCAGCAGTTCCCTAGGACAGAGCAATCAGCCCCAGCATTTT; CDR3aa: CASSSLGQSNQPQHF
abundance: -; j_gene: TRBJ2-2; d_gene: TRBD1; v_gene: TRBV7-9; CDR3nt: TGTGCCAGCAGCTTAGCAAGCGGACAGGGCCCCGCCGGGGAGCTGTTTTTT; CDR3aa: CASSLASGQGPAGELFF
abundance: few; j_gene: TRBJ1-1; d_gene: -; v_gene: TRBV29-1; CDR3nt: TGCAGCGTCACTGTCACTGAAGCTTTCTTT; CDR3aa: CSVTVTEAFF
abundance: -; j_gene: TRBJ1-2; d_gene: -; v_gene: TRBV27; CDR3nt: TGTGCCAGCAGTTTAGGGGGCGATAGGGACTATGGCTACACCTTC; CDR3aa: CASSLGGDRDYGYTF
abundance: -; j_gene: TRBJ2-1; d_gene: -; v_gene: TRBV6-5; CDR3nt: TGTGCCAGCAGCCTTGTCGCTTGGCACAATGAGCAGTTCTTC; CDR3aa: CASSLVAWHNEQFF
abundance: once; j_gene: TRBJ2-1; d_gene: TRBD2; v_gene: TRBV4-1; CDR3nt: TGCGCCAGCCGCCAAATTTCCCTAGCGGGGTTTTACAATGAGCAGTTCTTC; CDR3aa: CASRQISLAGFYNEQFF
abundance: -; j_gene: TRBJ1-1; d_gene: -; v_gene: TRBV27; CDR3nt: TGTGCCAGCAGTTCTTACCCCCCCCAGGCTGAAGCTTTCTTT; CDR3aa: CASSSYPPQAEAFF
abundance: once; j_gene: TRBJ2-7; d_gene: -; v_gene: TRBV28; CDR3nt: TGTGCCAGCAGTCCTCCGGGAGTTACCTACGAGCAGTACTTC; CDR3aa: CASSPPGVTYEQYF
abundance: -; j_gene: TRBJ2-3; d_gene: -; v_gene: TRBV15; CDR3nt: TGTGCCACCAGCCGCGAAGGGGCGGTAGATACGCAGTATTTT; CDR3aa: CATSREGAVDTQYF
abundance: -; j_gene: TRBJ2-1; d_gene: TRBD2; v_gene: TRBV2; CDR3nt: TGTGCCAGCAGTCAGGGGACTAGCGGGAGTCAGAATGAGCAGTTCTTC; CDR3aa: CASSQGTSGSQNEQFF
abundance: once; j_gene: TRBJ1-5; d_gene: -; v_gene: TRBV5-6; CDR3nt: TGTGCCAGCAGCTTGGGTTTTTTAAGCAATCAGCCCCAGCATTTT; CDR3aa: CASSLGFLSNQPQHF
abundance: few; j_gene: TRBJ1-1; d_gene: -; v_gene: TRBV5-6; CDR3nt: TGTGCCAGCAGCTTAGGGGGGCTGGGGAACACTGAAGCTTTCTTT; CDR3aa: CASSLGGLGNTEAFF
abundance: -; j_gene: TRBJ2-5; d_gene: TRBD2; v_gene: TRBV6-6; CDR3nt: TGTGCCAGCAGTTACAGGACTAGCGGTAGAGAGACCCAGTACTTC; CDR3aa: CASSYRTSGRETQYF
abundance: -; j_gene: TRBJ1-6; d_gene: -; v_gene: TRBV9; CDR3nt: TGTGCCAGCAGCGTAGGCCGAGAAAGGGGTTCACCCCTCCACTTT; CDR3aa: CASSVGRERGSPLHF
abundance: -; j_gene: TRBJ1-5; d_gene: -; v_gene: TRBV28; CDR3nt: TGTGCCAGCAGTTCAGGGTCCGGCAATCAGCCCCAGCATTTT; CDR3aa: CASSSGSGNQPQHF
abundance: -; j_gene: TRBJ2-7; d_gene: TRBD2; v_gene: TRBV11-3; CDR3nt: TGTGCCAGCAGCTTAGGACCGCGGGAGGTTGAGCAGTACTTC; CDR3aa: CASSLGPREVEQYF
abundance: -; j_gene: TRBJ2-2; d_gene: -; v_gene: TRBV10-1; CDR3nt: TGCGCCAGCAGCGGGGACCGGGTCAACACCGGGGAGCTGTTTTTT; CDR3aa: CASSGDRVNTGELFF
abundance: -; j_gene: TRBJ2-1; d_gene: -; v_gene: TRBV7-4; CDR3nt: TGTGCCCAGAGCTCCTACAATGAGCAGTTCTTC; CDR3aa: CAQSSYNEQFF
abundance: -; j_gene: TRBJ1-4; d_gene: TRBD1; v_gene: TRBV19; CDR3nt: TGTGCCAGTAGTACCATCCGAGTGACAGGGGAGGTTGAAAAACTGTTTTTT; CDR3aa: CASSTIRVTGEVEKLFF
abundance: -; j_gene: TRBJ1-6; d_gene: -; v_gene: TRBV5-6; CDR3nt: TGTGCCAGCAGCGCGGGAGGGGTAGGCTCACCCCTCCACTTT; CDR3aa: CASSAGGVGSPLHF
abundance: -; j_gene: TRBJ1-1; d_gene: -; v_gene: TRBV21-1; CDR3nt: TGTGCCAGCAGCAAAGAAAGAGACGGCCCCATGAACACTGAAGCTTTCTTT; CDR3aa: CASSKERDGPMNTEAFF
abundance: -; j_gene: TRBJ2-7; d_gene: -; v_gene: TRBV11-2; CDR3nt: TGTGCCAGCAGCAGTTCGACGGGCTACGAGCAGTACTTC; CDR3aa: CASSSSTGYEQYF
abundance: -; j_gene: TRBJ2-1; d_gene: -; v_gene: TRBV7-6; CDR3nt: TGTGCCAGCAGCTTGGGGTTTTCTAATGAGCAGTTCTTC; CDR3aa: CASSLGFSNEQFF
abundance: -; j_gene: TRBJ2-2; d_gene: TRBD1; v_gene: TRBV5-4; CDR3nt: TGTGCCAGCAGCTTGGGACAGGGGGTATTGGGGGAGCTGTTTTTT; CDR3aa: CASSLGQGVLGELFF
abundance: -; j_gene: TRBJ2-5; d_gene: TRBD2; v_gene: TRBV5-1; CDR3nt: TGCGCCAGCAGCTTGTCTCTAGCGGGGGGGGAGACCCAGTACTTC; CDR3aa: CASSLSLAGGETQYF
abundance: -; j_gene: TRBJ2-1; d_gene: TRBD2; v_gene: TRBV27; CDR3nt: TGTGCCAGTAGCCACCCCGGACTAGCGGGTGAGCAGTTCTTC; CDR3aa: CASSHPGLAGEQFF
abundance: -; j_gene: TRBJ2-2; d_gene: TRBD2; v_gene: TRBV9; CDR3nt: TGTGCCAGCAGCGTAGGAGCGGGAGTAGTCTACACCGGGGAGCTGTTTTTT; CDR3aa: CASSVGAGVVYTGELFF
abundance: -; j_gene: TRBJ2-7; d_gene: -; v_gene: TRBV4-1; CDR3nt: TGCGCCAGCGGCCAAGGCCCCTACGAGCAGTACTTC; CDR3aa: CASGQGPYEQYF
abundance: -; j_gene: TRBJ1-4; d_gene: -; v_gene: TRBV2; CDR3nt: TGTGCCAGCAACGAGGGGACATTTTGGGCAACTAATGAAAAACTGTTTTTT; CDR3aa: CASNEGTFWATNEKLFF
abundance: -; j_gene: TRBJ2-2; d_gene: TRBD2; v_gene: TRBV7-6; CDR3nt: TGTGCCAGCAGCTCCCGACTAGCGGGACTGAACACCGGGGAGCTGTTTTTT; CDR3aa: CASSSRLAGLNTGELFF
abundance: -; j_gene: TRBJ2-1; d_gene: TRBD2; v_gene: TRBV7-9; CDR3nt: TGTGCCAGCAGCCTCGGGACTAGCGGGATCTACAATGAGCAGTTCTTC; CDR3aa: CASSLGTSGIYNEQFF
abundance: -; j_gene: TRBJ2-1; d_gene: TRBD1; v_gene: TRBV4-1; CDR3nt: TGCGCCACGGGACAGTCCTACAATGAGCAGTTCTTC; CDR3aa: CATGQSYNEQFF
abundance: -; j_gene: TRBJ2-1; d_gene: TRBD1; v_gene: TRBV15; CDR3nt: TGTGCCACCAGCAGAGATATTAGGGGGCTTGAGCAGTTCTTC; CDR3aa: CATSRDIRGLEQFF
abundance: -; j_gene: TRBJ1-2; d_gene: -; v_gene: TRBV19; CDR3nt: TGTGCCAGTAGTCCCGACCTGGGCTATGGCTACACCTTC; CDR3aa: CASSPDLGYGYTF
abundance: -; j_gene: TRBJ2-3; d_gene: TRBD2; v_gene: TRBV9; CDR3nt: TGTGCCAGCAGCCCTGGGGCGGGAGGGGCAGATACGCAGTATTTT; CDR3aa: CASSPGAGGADTQYF